The 4 T cell receptor beta chains below all came from one sample that was sequenced in a study of CD8 T cells in Susac syndrome. RNA totalling roughly 0.45 to 1 ug underwent reverse transcription with random hexamers. TCRdb re-derived calls from the immunoSEQ multiplex PCR reads in MiXCR, one entry per CDR3 protein. The repertoire holds under 150,000 distinct CDR3 sequences, with around nine tenths as singletons. The sample consisted of CD8+ T cells from PBMCs. These receptors originate from a human donor with multiple sclerosis.

The chain carries TRBV21-1 and TRBJ1-5. TRBV21-1 is reported as a pseudogene. The CDR3 spans 14 residues. The CDR3 DNA reads TGTGCCAGCAGCTCCCTCATGGCCGATCAGCCCCAGCATTTT. It encodes CASSSLMADQPQHF.

The V call is TRBV6-2 or TRBV6-3, the J call TRBJ2-5; D might be TRBD1 or TRBD2, each matching 5 bases. Germline V gene sequence: CDR1 MNHEY, CDR2 SVGEGT. The V and J ends lost 6 bases and 5 bases respectively, with 19 bases between them. The CDR3 spans 15 residues. Written as DNA, the CDR3 is TGTGCCAGCAGGAAGGGGAGCGGATATCGGGAGACCCAGTACTTC. Translating it yields CASRKGSGYRETQYF.

The V and J genes are TRBV6-6 and TRBJ2-7; TRBD2 is a possible D gene (5 bases). The CDR3 contains 15 residues. V shed 0 bases and J shed 5 bases, with 14 bases lying between them. Per the germline V gene, CDR1 is MNHNY and CDR2 is SVGAGI (reference sequence). For the CDR3, the DNA is TGTGCCAGCAGTTACTCGAACCCTAGCTCTCACGAGCAGTACTTC. Its translation is CASSYSNPSSHEQYF.

This chain uses TRBV12-3 or TRBV12-4 with TRBJ1-5; D is uncertain. V lost 3 bases and J 3 bases, leaving 12 bases between the germline ends. The CDR3 sequence is 15 residues long. In DNA form, the CDR3 reads TGTGCCAGCAGTTTCGGACGGCGATTCAATCAGCCCCAGCATTTT. Its translation: CASSFGRRFNQPQHF.